This T cell receptor beta chain is from a study of metastatic and nonmetastatic thyroid tumors. Patients were all untreated before their thyroid surgery. With MiXCR, TCRdb called clones anew from the PCR reads. Of roughly 20,000 clones listed, roughly 18% are singletons. Germline V gene sequence: CDR1 LNHNV, CDR2 YYDKDF (reference sequence). There are 18 residues in the CDR3. The ends were cut back, 2 bases at V and 4 bases at J, with 21 bases in the middle. This clone was recorded many times. In the same sample, other DNA sequences code for this CDR3. The V and J genes are TRBV15 and TRBJ1-5, with D perhaps matching TRBD1 (5 bases). Sequencing used adjacent normal tissue. The sequence derives from a male donor with papillary thyroid cancer or a benign thyroid nodule (not recorded which). Some clones in this sample may be carry-over from other donors' samples. The CDR3 DNA reads as TGTGCCACCAGCAGAAGTGAAGGGACGGTCCGGCGGAATCAGCCCCAGCATTTT. Amino acid sequence: CATSRSEGTVRRNQPQHF.